This T cell receptor beta chain was identified in a study of early T cells in non-severe SARS-CoV-2 infection. Background on the study: Whole-blood bulk RNA, unsorted, was sequenced, and chains were unpaired.

Tagging with unique molecular identifiers was applied to individual cDNA molecules. One entry per CDR3 protein results from TCRdb running MiXCR on the 5' RACE reads. The profile shows 65,000 to 70,000 distinct CDR3 sequences, 12% of them singletons. Comments on this clonotype: Its cognate antigen is unknown.

The study's findings and limits: There was a bias toward anti-spike CD8 responses in VDJdb matching, which missed private and CD4 specificities.

Sample: whole blood. This TCR was sampled from an adult who was a healthcare worker with PCR-confirmed SARS-CoV-2 infection or an uninfected control (not recorded which).

CDR3 coding DNA: TGTGCCAGCAGGGGAGAGAACACTGAAGCTTTCTTT. Protein sequence: CASRGENTEAFF. The chain recombines TRBV11-1 with TRBJ1-1; D gene unclear. Germline V lookup: CDR1 SGHAT, CDR2 FQDESV (reference sequence). V was cut by 6 bases and J by 1 base, with 6 bases left in between. There are 12 residues in the CDR3. Using reference TRBV11-1 and TRBJ1-1 for the parts outside the CDR3, the full variable domain is EAEVAQSPRYKITEKSQAVAFWCDPISGHATLYWYRQILGQGPELLVQFQDESVVDDSQLPKDRFSAERLKGVDSTLKIQPAELGDSAMYLCASRGENTEAFFGQGTRLTVV.